This TCR beta chain was profiled in a study of CD8+CD57+ T cells in acquired aplastic anemia. Study-level background: Mean yield of DNA from sorted CD4+ and CD8+ cells was approximately 3 ug. General study results and limits: There were roughly 28 CD8+ CDR3 sequences that occurred in both patients and controls.

Profiles of TCR beta VDJ and CDR3 were generated from a genomic DNA template. Each CDR3 protein gets one entry after TCRdb re-called the reads with MiXCR. There are around 500,000 distinct CDR3 sequences in the sample; over 25% occur only once, and nearly 0.85% lies in the top ten. The CDR3 spans 14 residues. Per the germline V gene, CDR1 is LGHNA and CDR2 is YSLEER. The V gene lost 2 bases and the J gene lost 9 bases, with 11 bases spanning the gap. The sequenced patients had an expansion of CD8+CD57+ cells seen by flow cytometry. Among the patients, all had severe acquired aplastic anemia. Turning to this clonotype: Its specificity is unknown.

The chain links TRBV4-3 to TRBJ1-6, with D unclear. This TCR derives from a human donor with aplastic anemia. The sample comprised sorted CD4+, CD8+, or CD8+CD57+ T cells (not recorded which) from PBMCs. The CDR3 protein is CASSQPGRSSPLHF. In DNA form, the CDR3 reads TGCGCCAGCAGCCAACCCGGACGGAGTTCACCCCTCCACTTT.